One T cell receptor (beta chain) is described in this entry. Its antigen is as yet unknown. This entry is derived from a study of cytomegalovirus exposure and HLA in healthy donors. V was pared by 3 bases and J by 3 bases, with 6 bases of the junction left unmatched. The CDR3 extends over 14 amino acids. CDR1 SGHDT and CDR2 YYEEEE come from the germline V gene. General observations from the study: By a later analysis, the bulk of CMV-associated TCR beta chains appeared HLA-restricted.

In the PCR, 60 Vbeta and 13 Jbeta primers were used. In the original workflow: A later analysis tallied approximately 87 million unique TCR beta chains, roughly 11 million of them shared. Generated by immunoSEQ multiplex PCR, the TCRdb table keeps only in-frame clones and is missing some. Clone size and the V and J calls come from that table; the DNA yielded D and trimming. The sample comprises about 120,000 clones, about 75% of which are singletons, and approximately 3% rests with the top ten. The V and J genes are TRBV5-6 and TRBJ2-7, with 7 bases matching TRBD2. The receptor's source is a woman in her thirties or forties in good health and CMV-seropositive. Sequencing was carried out using PBMCs. The CDR3 DNA follows: TGTGCCAGCAGCTGGGGGGGGGTCTACTACGAGCAGTACTTC. It encodes CASSWGGVYYEQYF.